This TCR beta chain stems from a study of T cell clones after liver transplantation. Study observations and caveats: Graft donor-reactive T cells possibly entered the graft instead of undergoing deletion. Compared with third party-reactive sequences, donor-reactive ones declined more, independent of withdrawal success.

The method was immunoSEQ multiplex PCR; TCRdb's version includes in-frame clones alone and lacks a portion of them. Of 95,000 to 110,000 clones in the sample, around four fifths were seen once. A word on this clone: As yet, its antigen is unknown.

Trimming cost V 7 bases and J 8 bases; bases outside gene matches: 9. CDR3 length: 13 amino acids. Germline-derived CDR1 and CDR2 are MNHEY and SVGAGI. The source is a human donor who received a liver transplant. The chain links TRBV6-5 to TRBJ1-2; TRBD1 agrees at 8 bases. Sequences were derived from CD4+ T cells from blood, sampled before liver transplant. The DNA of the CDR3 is TGTGCCAGCACCCAGGGGGACAGGTTCGGCTACACCTTC. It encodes CASTQGDRFGYTF.